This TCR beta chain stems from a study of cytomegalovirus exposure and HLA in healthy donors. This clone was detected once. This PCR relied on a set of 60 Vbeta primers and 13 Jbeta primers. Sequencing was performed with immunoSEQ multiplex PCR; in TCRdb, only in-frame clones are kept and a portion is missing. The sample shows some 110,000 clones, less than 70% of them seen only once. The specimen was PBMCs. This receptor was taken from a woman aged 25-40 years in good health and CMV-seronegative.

CDR3 sequence (DNA): TGTGCCAGCAGCTTATCTATTTCTTGGATAGGACTAGCGGGAGGGGCAGATACGCAGTATTTT. It yields the protein CASSLSISWIGLAGGADTQYF. The gene calls are TRBV13 and TRBJ2-3, with 15 positions matching TRBD2. This CDR3 is built from 21 residues. The germline V gene encodes CDR1 PRHDT and CDR2 FYEKMQ (reference sequence). With 2 bases clipped from V and 4 bases from J, the junction kept 16 bases outside the gene matches.